This T cell receptor (beta chain) was recorded in a study of blood T cell repertoires in COVID-19. In this sample, this clone turned up a few times. After removal of 6 bases from V and 5 bases from J, the junction contained 7 bases not matched to a gene. CDR3 length: 14 amino acids. Germline V gene lookup returns CDR1 MNHEY and CDR2 SVGAGI. Measured with immunoSEQ multiplex PCR; TCRdb has only the in-frame clones, and not every one. The table lists 60,000 to 65,000 clones, 77% of them singletons. The V and J genes are TRBV6-5 and TRBJ2-5; 9 nucleotides line up with TRBD1. The TCR sequence derives from a human donor in a cohort sampled during active COVID-19. The sequenced sample consisted of peripheral blood. In DNA, the CDR3 is TGTGCCAGCAGCCCCTGGACAGGGGATGAGACCCAGTACTTC. Amino acids: CASSPWTGDETQYF.